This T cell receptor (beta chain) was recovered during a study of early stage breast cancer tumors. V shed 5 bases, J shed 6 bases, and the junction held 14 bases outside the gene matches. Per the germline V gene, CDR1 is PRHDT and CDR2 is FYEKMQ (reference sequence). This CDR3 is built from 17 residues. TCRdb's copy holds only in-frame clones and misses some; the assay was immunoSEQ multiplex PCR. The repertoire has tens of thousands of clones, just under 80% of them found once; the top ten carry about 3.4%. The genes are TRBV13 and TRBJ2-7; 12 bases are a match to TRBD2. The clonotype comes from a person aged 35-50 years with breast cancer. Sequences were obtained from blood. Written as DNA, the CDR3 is TGTGCCAGCAGCCCCGGGACTAGCGGGTTCCCGGGCCCCGAGCAGTACTTC. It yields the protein CASSPGTSGFPGPEQYF.